The rows below give T cell receptor beta chains drawn from one sample of a study of T cells after yellow fever vaccination. TCRdb reprocessed the 5' RACE reads with MiXCR, giving one entry per CDR3 protein. This sample has around 350,000 distinct CDR3 sequences, with about 9.9% found just once. This material consisted of PBMCs, taken on the day of the first yellow fever vaccination. Receptor source: a young man who received the YFV17D yellow fever vaccine. Both conserved end residues are part of each CDR3. A D gene is named only where the DNA matches it firmly. Expanded clones get a size class; other rows say once, few or many, or leave the size out.

V gene	D gene	clone size	CDR3 protein
TRBV2	.	.	CASSELLGTLKAQFF
TRBV28	.	few	CASRYGGYAEAFF
TRBV29-1	.	few	CSVELDSHEQYF
TRBV20-1	.	.	CSARDKRIRSYNEQFF
TRBV25-1	.	few	CASTGPGNTIYF
TRBV18	.	few	CASSPEGSQPQHF
TRBV20-1	.	few	CSARDLAGDSYEQYF
TRBV7-2	TRBD2	few	CASSFQRGEQETQYF
TRBV20-1	TRBD1	few	CSATISGQAYQETQYF
TRBV5-1	TRBD2	few	CASSPLQTSGGIDSTDTQYF
TRBV10-3	.	few	CAISESDSPYGYTF
TRBV6-5	.	.	CASRRSRNEQFF
TRBV27	.	.	CASSPRGGWNTQYF
TRBV27	.	many	CASSPITFSLRETQYF
TRBV5-1	.	many	CASSLGPQGGHRNEQFF
TRBV7-9	.	.	CATRGLSTDTQYF
TRBV4-1	.	.	CASSHSGGEGRPQHF
TRBV7-9	.	many	CASSLILNTGELFF
TRBV12-3/TRBV12-4	.	.	CASSFAAGTNYGYTF
TRBV9	.	few	CASSVEGSPLHF
TRBV6-5	.	few	CASSYSKMGQPYEQYF
TRBV27	.	few	CASSLAGHYEQYF
TRBV5-1	.	few	CASRLEGAEVDTQYF
TRBV9	.	many	CASSVVAGKSTEAFF
TRBV7-6	TRBD2	few	CASRQRLAGGGRAYNEQFF
TRBV5-1	.	.	CASGEIKADTQYF
TRBV4-2	.	.	CASSQEGRLYNEQFF
TRBV28	TRBD2	.	CASTRPLAGGYEQYF
TRBV5-4	TRBD2	few	CASSPGGNHNEQFF
TRBV5-1	TRBD2	few	CASSHYRGAGELFF
TRBV5-1	.	.	CASSLDVYYEQYF
TRBV18	.	.	CASKGGGMNTEAFF
TRBV3-1	TRBD2	many	CASSQRGAGNEQFF
TRBV6-2/TRBV6-3	TRBD1	.	CASKTGGDYGYTF
TRBV4-3	.	few	CASSRGNNYGYTF
TRBV15	TRBD1	.	CATGTGVSGELFF
TRBV18	.	few	CASSGGEQETQYF
TRBV14	.	.	CASSQAQGKGQPQHF
TRBV7-2	.	.	CASSPWGSVYGYTF
TRBV7-2	.	.	CASSLARGAEAFF
TRBV27	.	few	CACSSANTGELFF
TRBV7-2	.	many	CASSLPGLNTEAFF
TRBV19	.	.	CASSSAISRETQYF
TRBV7-2	TRBD2	few	CASSPGAGRTDTQYF
TRBV12-3/TRBV12-4	.	many	CASSLQGTMFVAGELFF
TRBV7-2	.	few	CASSVLVGAGNTIYF